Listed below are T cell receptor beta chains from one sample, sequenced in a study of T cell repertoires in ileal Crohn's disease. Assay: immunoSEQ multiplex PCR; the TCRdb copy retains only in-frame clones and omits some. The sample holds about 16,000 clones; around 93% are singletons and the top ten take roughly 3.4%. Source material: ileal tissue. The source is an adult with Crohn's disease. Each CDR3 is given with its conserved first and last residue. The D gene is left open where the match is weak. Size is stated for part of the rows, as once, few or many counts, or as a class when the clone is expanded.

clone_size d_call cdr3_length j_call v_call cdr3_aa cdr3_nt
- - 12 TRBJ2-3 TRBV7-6 CASSLGEDTQYF TGTGCCAGCAGCTTAGGGGAGGATACGCAGTATTTT
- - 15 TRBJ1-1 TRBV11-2 CASSSSDRGNTEAFF TGTGCCAGCAGCTCCTCGGACAGAGGTAACACTGAAGCTTTCTTT
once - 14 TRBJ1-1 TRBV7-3 CASSLGGINTEAFF TGTGCCAGCAGCTTAGGGGGGATTAACACTGAAGCTTTCTTT
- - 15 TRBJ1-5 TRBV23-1 CASSQSFRVGQPQHF TGCGCCAGCAGTCAATCATTCCGGGTAGGACAGCCCCAGCATTTT
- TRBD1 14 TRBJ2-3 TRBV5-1 CASRGTGKTDTQYF TGCGCCAGCAGGGGGACAGGGAAAACAGATACGCAGTATTTT
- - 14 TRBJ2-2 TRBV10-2 CASSVRQGAGELFF TGCGCCAGCAGTGTGAGGCAGGGTGCCGGGGAGCTGTTTTTT
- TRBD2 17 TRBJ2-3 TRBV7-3 CASSSGLAGVGVDTQYF TGTGCCAGCAGCTCGGGACTAGCGGGGGTTGGGGTAGATACGCAGTATTTT
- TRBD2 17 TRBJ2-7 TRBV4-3 CASSQFGLAGGSYEQYF TGCGCCAGCAGCCAATTTGGACTAGCGGGGGGGAGCTACGAGCAGTACTTC
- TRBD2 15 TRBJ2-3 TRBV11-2 CASSAIPRGADTQYF TGTGCCAGCAGCGCCATCCCACGGGGGGCAGATACGCAGTATTTT
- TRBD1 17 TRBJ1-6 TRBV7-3 CASSLTGTGSYNSPLHF TGTGCCAGCAGCTTAACGGGGACAGGCTCCTATAATTCACCCCTCCACTTT
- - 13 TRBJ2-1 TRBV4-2 CASSQWQINEQFF TGTGCCAGCAGCCAATGGCAGATCAATGAGCAGTTCTTC
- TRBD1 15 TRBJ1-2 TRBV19 CASSIDQGTGIGYTF TGTGCCAGTAGTATAGATCAAGGGACAGGGATTGGCTACACCTTC
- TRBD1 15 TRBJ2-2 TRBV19 CASSAGQVHTGELFF TGTGCCAGTAGTGCAGGACAGGTTCACACCGGGGAGCTGTTTTTT
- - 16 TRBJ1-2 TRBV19 CASSIRSTTGGNGYTF TGTGCCAGTAGTATTCGTTCCACCACGGGGGGGAATGGCTACACCTTC
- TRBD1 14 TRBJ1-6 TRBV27 CASSSGTGYSPLHF TGTGCCAGCAGTTCCGGGACAGGGTATTCACCCCTCCACTTT
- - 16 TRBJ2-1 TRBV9 CASSPLSRTGYNEQFF TGTGCCAGCAGCCCCCTTTCGAGGACTGGCTACAATGAGCAGTTCTTC
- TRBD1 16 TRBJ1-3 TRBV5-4 CASSRGQGSSGNTIYF TGTGCCAGCAGCCGTGGACAGGGAAGCTCTGGAAACACCATATATTTT
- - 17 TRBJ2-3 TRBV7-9 CASSSPQSSSNTDTQYF TGTGCCAGCAGCTCACCTCAGTCTAGCTCAAACACAGATACGCAGTATTTT
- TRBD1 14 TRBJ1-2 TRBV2 CASRYTGGNYGYTF TGTGCCAGCAGGTATACAGGGGGGAACTATGGCTACACCTTC
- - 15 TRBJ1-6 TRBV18 CASSPETATNSPLHF TGTGCCAGCTCACCAGAGACAGCGACCAATTCACCCCTCCACTTT
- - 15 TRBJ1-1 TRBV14 CASSQDPAGNPEAFF TGTGCCAGCAGCCAAGACCCGGCAGGTAATCCTGAAGCTTTCTTT
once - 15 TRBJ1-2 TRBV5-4 CASSLVGQKYYGYTF TGTGCCAGCAGCTTGGTTGGACAGAAATACTATGGCTACACCTTC
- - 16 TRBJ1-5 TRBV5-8 CASSAGRGVGNQPQHF TGTGCCAGCAGCGCTGGCAGGGGAGTGGGCAATCAGCCCCAGCATTTT
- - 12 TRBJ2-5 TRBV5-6 CASSFIQETQYF TGTGCCAGCAGCTTCATCCAAGAGACCCAGTACTTC
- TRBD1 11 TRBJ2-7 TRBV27 CASSVDRVVYF TGTGCCAGCAGTGTCGACAGGGTGGTGTACTTC
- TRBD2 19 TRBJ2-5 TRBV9 CASSPNPGSGGAIKETQYF TGTGCCAGCAGCCCCAACCCAGGGAGCGGGGGGGCGATAAAGGAGACCCAGTACTTC
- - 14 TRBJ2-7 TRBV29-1 CSVELLGHEYEQYF TGCAGCGTTGAACTGCTAGGACACGAGTACGAGCAGTACTTC
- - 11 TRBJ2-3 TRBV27 CASGLRDTQYF TGTGCCAGCGGGCTCAGGGATACGCAGTATTTT
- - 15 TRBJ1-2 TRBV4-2 CASSQAEIEGEGYTF TGTGCCAGCAGCCAAGCGGAAATCGAGGGGGAAGGCTACACCTTC
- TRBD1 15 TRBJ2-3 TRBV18 CASSQGTGPADTQYF TGTGCCAGCTCACAAGGGACAGGGCCCGCAGATACGCAGTATTTT
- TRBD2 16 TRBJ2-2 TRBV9 CASSPRGEVDTGELFF TGTGCCAGCAGCCCTCGGGGGGAAGTAGACACCGGGGAGCTGTTTTTT
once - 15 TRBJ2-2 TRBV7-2 CASSTGGKATGELFF TGTGCCAGCAGCACCGGCGGGAAAGCTACCGGGGAGCTGTTTTTT
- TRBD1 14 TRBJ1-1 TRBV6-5 CASSSHTGDLEAFF TGTGCCAGCAGCAGCCATACAGGGGACCTTGAAGCTTTCTTT
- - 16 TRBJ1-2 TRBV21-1 CASSKALSGGGYGYTF TGTGCCAGCAGCAAAGCGCTTTCGGGGGGCGGCTATGGCTACACCTTC
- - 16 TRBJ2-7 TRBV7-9 CASSTDRQVGSYEQYF TGTGCCAGCAGCACCGATCGACAGGTGGGGTCCTACGAGCAGTACTTC
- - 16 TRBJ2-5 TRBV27 CASTNKGGVRWETQYF TGTGCCAGCACCAATAAAGGAGGGGTCAGGTGGGAGACCCAGTACTTC
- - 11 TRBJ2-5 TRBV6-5 CASRSLETQYF TGTGCCAGCAGGAGCCTTGAGACCCAGTACTTC
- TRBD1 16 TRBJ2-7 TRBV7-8 CASSLDRGYSSYEQYF TGTGCCAGCAGCTTAGACAGGGGGTACTCCTCCTACGAGCAGTACTTC
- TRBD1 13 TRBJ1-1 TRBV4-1 CASSQRQGGEAFF TGCGCCAGCAGCCAACGACAGGGCGGTGAAGCTTTCTTT
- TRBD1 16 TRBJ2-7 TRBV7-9 CARYRGTGNPFYEQYF TGTGCCAGATATCGTGGGACAGGGAATCCCTTTTACGAGCAGTACTTC
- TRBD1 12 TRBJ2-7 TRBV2 CASRLTGIEQYF TGTGCCAGCAGATTGACAGGGATCGAGCAGTACTTC
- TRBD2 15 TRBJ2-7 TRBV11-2 CASSRLAESSYEQYF TGTGCCAGCAGTCGACTAGCGGAAAGCTCCTACGAGCAGTACTTC
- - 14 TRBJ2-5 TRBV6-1 CASSARGGAETQYF TGTGCCAGCAGTGCTAGGGGGGGAGCGGAGACCCAGTACTTC
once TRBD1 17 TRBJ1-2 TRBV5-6 CASSPKGQGVKDYGYTF TGTGCCAGCAGCCCGAAAGGACAGGGCGTAAAGGACTATGGCTACACCTTC
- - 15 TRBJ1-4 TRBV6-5 CASSSPRGRDEKLFF TGTGCCAGCAGTAGCCCCAGGGGTCGAGATGAAAAACTGTTTTTT
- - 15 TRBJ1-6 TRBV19 CASSTVSGNNSPLHF TGTGCCAGTAGCACGGTCTCGGGAAATAATTCACCCCTCCACTTT
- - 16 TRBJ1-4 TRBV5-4 CASSPTSRATNEKLFF TGTGCCAGCAGCCCTACTAGTAGAGCAACTAATGAAAAACTGTTTTTT
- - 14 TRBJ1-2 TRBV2 CASSDAGANYGYTF TGTGCCAGCAGTGATGCGGGGGCAAACTATGGCTACACCTTC
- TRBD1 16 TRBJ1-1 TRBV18 CASSPQGALRNTEAFF TGTGCCAGCTCACCACAGGGGGCCCTAAGGAACACTGAAGCTTTCTTT
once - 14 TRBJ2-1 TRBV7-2 CASSLDWAGSEQFF TGTGCCAGCAGCTTAGACTGGGCAGGCAGTGAGCAGTTCTTC
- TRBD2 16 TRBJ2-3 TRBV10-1 CASRSTSGGPTDTQYF TGCGCCAGCAGGTCCACTAGCGGGGGACCCACAGATACGCAGTATTTT
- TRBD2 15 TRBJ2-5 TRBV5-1 CASTFLSGGAETQYF TGCGCCAGCACCTTTCTTAGCGGGGGGGCGGAGACCCAGTACTTC
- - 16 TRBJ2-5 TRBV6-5 CASSYGSGIRQETQYF TGTGCCAGCAGTTACGGGTCGGGGATCCGCCAAGAGACCCAGTACTTC
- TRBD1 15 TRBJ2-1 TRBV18 CASSPGQLLYNEQFF TGTGCCAGCTCACCGGGACAGCTTCTCTACAATGAGCAGTTCTTC
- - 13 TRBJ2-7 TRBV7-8 CASSQGVPPEQYF TGTGCCAGCAGCCAAGGGGTCCCCCCTGAGCAGTACTTC
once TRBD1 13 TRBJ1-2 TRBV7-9 CASSLDRAYGYTF TGTGCCAGCAGCCTCGACAGGGCTTATGGCTACACCTTC
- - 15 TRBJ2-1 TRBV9 CASSVEGYPYNEQFF TGTGCCAGCAGCGTAGAGGGGTATCCCTACAATGAGCAGTTCTTC
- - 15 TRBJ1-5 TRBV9 CASSASGGGSQTQHF TGTGCCAGCAGCGCAAGCGGGGGAGGCTCTCAGACCCAGCATTTT
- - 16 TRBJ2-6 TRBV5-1 CASSLPRVSGANVLTF TGCGCCAGCAGCTTGCCCAGGGTCTCTGGGGCCAACGTCCTGACTTTC